This T cell receptor (beta chain) was observed in a study of shared clonotypes between healthy human individuals. The J segment lost 10 bases and the V segment lost 5 bases, leaving 13 bases of the junction unmatched. The CDR3 contains 15 residues. In germline, CDR1 is MNHEY, CDR2 SMNVEV (reference sequence). General study findings and limits: In contrast to clonotypes shared by all four donors, non-shared clonotypes had lower generation probabilities.

Sequencing used immunoSEQ multiplex PCR; TCRdb keeps in-frame clones, though not all of them. The table lists under 1,100,000 clones, approximately 72% of them singletons. A remark on this clone: What it recognizes is unknown.

The receptor comes from a man between 18 and 29 years old in good health. Sequencing was done on a sample of memory CD4+ T cells sorted from blood. Subset noted: CD45RA-negative fraction. The chain recombines TRBV27 with TRBJ1-4, with 7 positions matching TRBD1. The CDR3 nucleotides are TGTGCCAGCAGTGAACAGGGGCCCCCTTTGGGAAAACTGTTTTTT. It encodes CASSEQGPPLGKLFF. The variable domain in full, completed from reference TRBV27 and TRBJ1-4, reads EAQVTQNPRYLITVTGKKLTVTCSQNMNHEYMSWYRQDPGLGLRQIYYSMNVEVTDKGDVPEGYKVSRKEKRNFPLILESPSPNQTSLYFCASSEQGPPLGKLFFGSGTQLSVL.